This T cell receptor beta chain emerged from a study of blood T cell repertoires in COVID-19. Authors' data handling: Quantification of nucleated cells was approximated via reference gene primer amplification. The method was immunoSEQ multiplex PCR; TCRdb's version includes in-frame clones alone and lacks a portion of them. V and J calls and clone size come straight from that table; D and trimming were deduced from the DNA. The data show some 87,000 clones, with 80% seen just once and approximately 8.7% held by the top ten. A note on this clone: An end of the junction does not agree with germline; a read error may underlie this.

What was sequenced was peripheral blood. The source of this sequence is a man aged 50 to 60 who had recovered from COVID-19.

For the CDR3, the DNA is TGCGCCAGCAGTTTGGCCGGACAGACAAGCACAGATACGCAGTATTTT. As protein: CASSLAGQTSTDTQYF. V is TRBV5-1 and J is TRBJ2-3; D possibly corresponds to TRBD1 (6 bases). The CDR3 runs to 16 residues. Germline V CDR1 and CDR2: SGHRS, YFSETQ.